A selection of T cell receptor beta chains follows, all from one sample in a study of regulatory T cells in long-lasting Graves disease. TCRdb ran MiXCR on the multiplex PCR reads and lists one entry per CDR3 protein. The table includes 620,000 or so distinct CDR3 sequences, approximately 15% detected once. These data were also reused for a study on T cells in Graves' hyperthyroidism and ophthalmopathy.

This specimen was peripheral blood mononuclear cells (PBMCs), taken at new diagnosis, from a patient treated with antithyroid drugs. These receptors came from a woman in her twenties or thirties with Graves disease. Each CDR3 is given with its conserved first and last residue. The order of the fields is CDR3 length, V gene, clone size, J gene, D gene, CDR3 DNA, CDR3 protein. D genes are given only for firm matches. Clone sizes are given selectively: once, few, many, or a class where the clone is expanded.

14	TRBV12-3/TRBV12-4	many	TRBJ1-6	TRBD1	TGTGCCAGCAGTGGGGACAGTGGGAATTCACCCCTCCACTTT	CASSGDSGNSPLHF
14	TRBV6-1	many	TRBJ2-1	TRBD2	TGTGCCAGCAGGTCGGGGGGAGACTACAATGAGCAGTTCTTC	CASRSGGDYNEQFF
13	TRBV30	many	TRBJ1-1	NA	TGTGCCTGGAGTCGCTCGATGAACACTGAAGCTTTCTTT	CAWSRSMNTEAFF
14	TRBV7-9	NA	TRBJ2-3	NA	TGTGCCAGCAGCTTTAGGGGGTCGGAAGATACGCAGTATTTT	CASSFRGSEDTQYF
12	TRBV12-3/TRBV12-4	NA	TRBJ2-7	NA	TGTGCCAGCGCCTCCGTGGTTTACGAGCAGTACTTC	CASASVVYEQYF
15	TRBV2	many	TRBJ1-3	NA	TGTGCCAGCAGTGACGACAATGTCTCTGGAAACACCATATATTTT	CASSDDNVSGNTIYF
15	TRBV5-4	NA	TRBJ1-4	NA	TGTGCCAGCAGCTCATCGGGGGGGCTTGTTGAAAAACTGTTTTTT	CASSSSGGLVEKLFF
15	TRBV5-4	NA	TRBJ2-1	TRBD1	TGTGCCAGCAGCCTAACGGGACAGCCCTACAATGAGCAGTTCTTC	CASSLTGQPYNEQFF
13	TRBV6-1	few	TRBJ2-5	NA	TGTGCCAGCAGTGCGGGACCCCCGGAGACCCAGTACTTC	CASSAGPPETQYF
15	TRBV19	many	TRBJ2-7	NA	TGTGCCAGTAGTATAAGTACCGGGAGCTCCTACGAGCAGTACTTC	CASSISTGSSYEQYF
14	TRBV20-1	NA	TRBJ1-1	TRBD1	TGCAGTGCTAGAGATCTCAGGGGGGAGAGTGAAGCTTTCTTT	CSARDLRGESEAFF
15	TRBV19	few	TRBJ2-1	TRBD2	TGTGCCAGTAGTATAACTAGCGGGACTTACAATGAGCAGTTCTTC	CASSITSGTYNEQFF
12	TRBV29-1	NA	TRBJ1-5	NA	TGCAGCGTCGCCGAAATGGGGCAGCCCCAGCATTTT	CSVAEMGQPQHF
15	TRBV5-1	many	TRBJ1-2	NA	TGCGCCAGCAGCTTGGAGGGGACGGGGCACTATGGCTACACCTTC	CASSLEGTGHYGYTF
16	TRBV12-3/TRBV12-4	many	TRBJ1-6	TRBD1	TGTGCCAGCAGTTCCGTGGGACAGGGTTTAAATTCACCCCTCCACTTT	CASSSVGQGLNSPLHF
14	TRBV18	NA	TRBJ2-7	TRBD1	TGTGCCAGCTCCCCGGACAGGCGATCCTACGAGCAGTACTTC	CASSPDRRSYEQYF
14	TRBV12-3/TRBV12-4	few	TRBJ1-3	NA	TGTGCCAGCAGTTTTTACACAGTTGGAAACACCATATATTTT	CASSFYTVGNTIYF
17	TRBV5-1	few	TRBJ2-1	TRBD2	TGCGCCAGCAGCTGGGGACTAGCGGGAGCGGGGAAGGATGAGCAGTTCTTC	CASSWGLAGAGKDEQFF
14	TRBV12-3/TRBV12-4	many	TRBJ2-3	NA	TGTGCCAGCAGGTTGGCCGGTAGCACAGATACGCAGTATTTT	CASRLAGSTDTQYF
17	TRBV19	many	TRBJ1-3	NA	TGTGCCAGTAGTATAAACGTGGACACCAGCTCTGGAAACACCATATATTTT	CASSINVDTSSGNTIYF
14	TRBV5-4	NA	TRBJ1-3	NA	TGTGCCAGCACCAGACGGGACTCTGGAAACACCATATATTTT	CASTRRDSGNTIYF
14	TRBV2	many	TRBJ2-7	TRBD2	TGTGCCAGCAGTGCTAGCGGGACACTTTACGAGCAGTACTTC	CASSASGTLYEQYF
17	TRBV7-9	few	TRBJ2-3	TRBD2	TGTGCCAGCAGCTCTCGACTAGCGGGACCCCGCACAGATACGCAGTATTTT	CASSSRLAGPRTDTQYF
15	TRBV7-9	many	TRBJ2-7	TRBD1	TGTGCCAGCAGCCACCGGTCTGGGACAGTTACCGAGCAGTACTTC	CASSHRSGTVTEQYF
14	TRBV28	many	TRBJ2-2	TRBD2	TGTGCCAGCAGTTTACTTGCGGGAGAGGAGGAGCTGTTTTTT	CASSLLAGEEELFF
11	TRBV6-5	many	TRBJ2-5	TRBD2	TGTGCCAGCAGTTACGGGGGGGCCCAGTACTTC	CASSYGGAQYF
17	TRBV7-9	many	TRBJ2-1	TRBD2	TGTGCCAGCAGCCCGGTGAGGGCTAGCGGGCTATACAATGAGCAGTTCTTC	CASSPVRASGLYNEQFF
16	TRBV27	NA	TRBJ2-1	NA	TGTGCCAGCCGGTCGAGAGTCTCGAGCTCCTACAATGAGCAGTTCTTC	CASRSRVSSSYNEQFF
13	TRBV24-1	many	TRBJ2-7	NA	TGTGCCACCAGCCAGGACGGAACCTACGAGCAGTACTTC	CATSQDGTYEQYF
15	TRBV12-3/TRBV12-4	few	TRBJ2-3	NA	TGTGCCAGCCTCTCGTCCCCCCTGGGCACAGATACGCAGTATTTT	CASLSSPLGTDTQYF
11	TRBV28	many	TRBJ2-1	NA	TGTGCCAGCAGGTTGGACTCCGAGCAGTTCTTC	CASRLDSEQFF
17	TRBV11-2	many	TRBJ2-1	NA	TGTGCCAGCAGCCGGGGGGGGACGACAGGGAACTACAATGAGCAGTTCTTC	CASSRGGTTGNYNEQFF
14	TRBV14	NA	TRBJ2-3	NA	TGTGCCAGCAGCCAAGACAGGGTTGCAGATACGCAGTATTTT	CASSQDRVADTQYF
15	TRBV14	NA	TRBJ2-7	TRBD2	TGTGCCAGCAGCCAAGATCTGGGACTAGCGGGGGAGCAGTACTTC	CASSQDLGLAGEQYF
15	TRBV19	NA	TRBJ2-2	NA	TGTGCCAGTAATGCCCAGGGGTTTCCGACCGGGGAGCTGTTTTTT	CASNAQGFPTGELFF
16	TRBV20-1	many	TRBJ2-7	TRBD2	TGCAGTGCTAGAGATCCGGGGGGGAACGTTAACTACGAGCAGTACTTC	CSARDPGGNVNYEQYF
11	TRBV20-1	many	TRBJ2-5	NA	TGCAGTGCAACTGCGGGGGAGACCCAGTACTTC	CSATAGETQYF
8	TRBV24-1	few	TRBJ2-7	NA	TGTGCCACGCTCGAGCAGTACTTC	CATLEQYF
11	TRBV29-1	many	TRBJ1-2	TRBD1	TGCAGCGTCGGACAGGGTTTTGGCTACACCTTC	CSVGQGFGYTF
13	TRBV3-1	many	TRBJ2-1	TRBD1	TGTGCCAGCAGCCAACCCGGGACAGATGAGCAGTTCTTC	CASSQPGTDEQFF
14	TRBV6-5	many	TRBJ1-1	NA	TGTGCCAGCAGTTTGTTGGAACAGGGCACTGAAGCTTTCTTT	CASSLLEQGTEAFF
15	TRBV5-1	few	TRBJ1-5	NA	TGCGCCAGCAGCTTGGGGGGGATGAGCAATCAGCCCCAGCATTTT	CASSLGGMSNQPQHF
14	TRBV24-1	NA	TRBJ2-1	TRBD2	TGTGCCACCAGTGTCGGGGGGTCCTACAATGAGCGGTTCTTC	CATSVGGSYNERFF
14	TRBV28	few	TRBJ2-4	NA	TGTGACAGCAGTCTCCCCGCGATGAAAAACATTCAGTACTTC	CDSSLPAMKNIQYF
15	TRBV6-1	many	TRBJ1-2	NA	TGTGCCAGCATCGAAAGCCCGGCTGGGGGATATGGCTACACCTTC	CASIESPAGGYGYTF
13	TRBV27	few	TRBJ1-2	NA	TGTGCCAGCCGGGCGACAGTTGACTATGGCTACACCTTC	CASRATVDYGYTF
13	TRBV2	many	TRBJ1-2	NA	TGTGCCAGCAACATAGGGGATTTCGGTGGCTACACCTTC	CASNIGDFGGYTF
15	TRBV6-5	NA	TRBJ2-1	TRBD1	TGTGCCAGCAGTTTAACAGGGGGCTCCTACAATGAGCAGTCCTTC	CASSLTGGSYNEQSF
13	TRBV30	NA	TRBJ2-5	NA	TGTGCCTGGAGTCACAGCGACCAAGAGACCCAGTACTTC	CAWSHSDQETQYF
13	TRBV6-1	many	TRBJ2-7	TRBD1	TGTGCCAGCGGATCGACAGGGTCCTACGAGCAGTACTTC	CASGSTGSYEQYF
17	TRBV2	many	TRBJ2-3	TRBD2	TGTGCCAGCAGTGCCGCCTCGGGACTAGCCTGGACAGATACGCAGTATTTT	CASSAASGLAWTDTQYF